These T cell receptor beta chains were read from a single sample in a study of vaccination effects on CD4 cells after COVID-19. These receptors lack a known antigen. Assay: immunoSEQ multiplex PCR; the TCRdb copy retains only in-frame clones and omits some. Among more than 65,000 clones listed, around 81% were seen once. The specimen was CD4+ T cells from PBMCs cultured with HCoV-229E spike peptides, collected after COVID-19 vaccination. These receptor sequences come from a human donor who received a COVID-19 vaccine. Both conserved end residues are part of each CDR3. The D gene is left open where the match is weak. Clone sizes are given selectively: once, few, many, or a class where the clone is expanded.

d_gene: -
abundance: -
v_gene: TRBV7-6
j_gene: TRBJ1-2
CDR3nt: TGTGCCAGCAGCCCCGGGACCGAGAACTATGGCTACACCTTC
CDR3aa: CASSPGTENYGYTF

d_gene: -
abundance: -
v_gene: TRBV5-1
j_gene: TRBJ2-5
CDR3nt: TGCGCCAGCAGCTTGCCAGGGGGAGGAGAGACCCAGTACTTC
CDR3aa: CASSLPGGGETQYF

d_gene: -
abundance: -
v_gene: TRBV28
j_gene: TRBJ2-4
CDR3nt: TGTGCCAGCAGTTTACGGCCGGGTCACATTCAGTACTTC
CDR3aa: CASSLRPGHIQYF

d_gene: TRBD1
abundance: -
v_gene: TRBV2
j_gene: TRBJ1-4
CDR3nt: TGTGCCAGCGGAGACAGGGGGAGGGTAGATGAAAAACTGTTTTTT
CDR3aa: CASGDRGRVDEKLFF

d_gene: -
abundance: -
v_gene: TRBV5-1
j_gene: TRBJ2-1
CDR3nt: TGCGCCAGCAGCTTGGCGGACAACCAGGTCCGTGAGCAGTTCTTC
CDR3aa: CASSLADNQVREQFF

d_gene: -
abundance: -
v_gene: TRBV19
j_gene: TRBJ1-4
CDR3nt: TGTGCCGTCTCGACAGATCCATACGCGGCAACTAATGAAAAACTGTTTTTT
CDR3aa: CAVSTDPYAATNEKLFF

d_gene: -
abundance: once
v_gene: TRBV28
j_gene: TRBJ1-3
CDR3nt: TGTGCCAGCAGTTTGGGGCAGGGAAACACCATATATTTT
CDR3aa: CASSLGQGNTIYF

d_gene: TRBD1
abundance: -
v_gene: TRBV3-1/TRBV3-2
j_gene: TRBJ1-4
CDR3nt: TGTGCCAGCAGTCGAAAAGGACAGGGTGTAACTAATGAAAAACTGTTTTTT
CDR3aa: CASSRKGQGVTNEKLFF

d_gene: -
abundance: -
v_gene: TRBV24-1
j_gene: TRBJ1-5
CDR3nt: TGTGCCACCAGTGACCCCTCTGGCGGGGGTAATCAGCCCCAGCATTTT
CDR3aa: CATSDPSGGGNQPQHF

d_gene: -
abundance: -
v_gene: TRBV18
j_gene: TRBJ1-1
CDR3nt: TGTGCCAGCTCACCAGACGGGGCGGGTACTGAAGCTTTCTTT
CDR3aa: CASSPDGAGTEAFF

d_gene: -
abundance: -
v_gene: TRBV6-5
j_gene: TRBJ1-3
CDR3nt: TGTGCCAGCAGTTACTCGTGGGGTTCGGTTGGAAACACCATATATTTT
CDR3aa: CASSYSWGSVGNTIYF

d_gene: -
abundance: -
v_gene: TRBV6-5
j_gene: TRBJ1-5
CDR3nt: TGTGCCAGCACCAACCAGGGACGGAACAATCAGCCCCAGCATTTT
CDR3aa: CASTNQGRNNQPQHF

d_gene: TRBD2
abundance: -
v_gene: TRBV5-1
j_gene: TRBJ2-3
CDR3nt: TGCGCCAGCAGCGTCTCCGTGGGACTACTTTCCTATACGCAGTATTTT
CDR3aa: CASSVSVGLLSYTQYF

d_gene: -
abundance: -
v_gene: TRBV3-1/TRBV3-2
j_gene: TRBJ1-3
CDR3nt: TGTGCCAGCAGCCAAGGGGGAAACACCATATATTTT
CDR3aa: CASSQGGNTIYF

d_gene: -
abundance: -
v_gene: TRBV2
j_gene: TRBJ1-5
CDR3nt: TGTGCCAGCAGTGAAGTCAGAGGCAATCAGCCCCAGCATTTT
CDR3aa: CASSEVRGNQPQHF

d_gene: TRBD1
abundance: once
v_gene: TRBV5-1
j_gene: TRBJ2-3
CDR3nt: TGCGCCAGCAGCCGGGACAGGGAGGTAGATACGCAGTATTTT
CDR3aa: CASSRDREVDTQYF

d_gene: TRBD1
abundance: -
v_gene: TRBV5-1
j_gene: TRBJ2-1
CDR3nt: TGCGCCAGCAGCTTGGCGAGGGACAGCTCCTACAATGAGCAGTTCTTC
CDR3aa: CASSLARDSSYNEQFF

d_gene: -
abundance: -
v_gene: TRBV6-2/TRBV6-3
j_gene: TRBJ2-3
CDR3nt: TGTGCCAGCAGTTACCGCAGGGGAGTAGATACGCAGTATTTT
CDR3aa: CASSYRRGVDTQYF

d_gene: -
abundance: -
v_gene: TRBV10-3
j_gene: TRBJ2-2
CDR3nt: TGTGCCATCAGTGAGTCGTGGGGCGGGGAGCTGTTTTTT
CDR3aa: CAISESWGGELFF

d_gene: -
abundance: -
v_gene: TRBV12-3/TRBV12-4
j_gene: TRBJ1-5
CDR3nt: TGTGCCAGCACCCGGGACCTGGAGCCCCAGCATTTT
CDR3aa: CASTRDLEPQHF

d_gene: -
abundance: -
v_gene: TRBV6-5
j_gene: TRBJ1-2
CDR3nt: TGTGCCAGCAGTCCACAGGGTCCGAAGGGCTACACCTTC
CDR3aa: CASSPQGPKGYTF

d_gene: -
abundance: -
v_gene: TRBV19
j_gene: TRBJ2-4
CDR3nt: TGTGCCAGTAGTATGGTGGGGGTGAAAAACATTCAGTACTTC
CDR3aa: CASSMVGVKNIQYF

d_gene: -
abundance: -
v_gene: TRBV9
j_gene: TRBJ2-6
CDR3nt: TGTGCCAGCAGGGGCGGAAGCTCTGGGGCCAACGTCCTGACTTTC
CDR3aa: CASRGGSSGANVLTF

d_gene: TRBD1
abundance: once
v_gene: TRBV4-2
j_gene: TRBJ1-2
CDR3nt: TGTGCCAGCAGCCCCCAGGGACAGGAAAACTATGGCTACACCTTC
CDR3aa: CASSPQGQENYGYTF

d_gene: TRBD2
abundance: -
v_gene: TRBV7-2
j_gene: TRBJ2-4
CDR3nt: TGTGCCAGCAGCCCGCCGGGACTAGCGGGGGGGATAGCCAAAAACATTCAGTACTTC
CDR3aa: CASSPPGLAGGIAKNIQYF

d_gene: -
abundance: -
v_gene: TRBV19
j_gene: TRBJ1-5
CDR3nt: TGTGCCAGTAGTAGAATAGTTGTAGGTGTTCAGCCCCAGCATTTT
CDR3aa: CASSRIVVGVQPQHF

d_gene: -
abundance: -
v_gene: TRBV7-9
j_gene: TRBJ1-3
CDR3nt: TGTGCCAGCAGCTCTAAGGCGTTCTTTGTAGGAAACACCATATATTTT
CDR3aa: CASSSKAFFVGNTIYF

d_gene: TRBD2
abundance: -
v_gene: TRBV11-1
j_gene: TRBJ2-5
CDR3nt: TGTGCCAGCAGCATAGTACCAGCGGGGGGGCGAGAGACCCAGTACTTC
CDR3aa: CASSIVPAGGRETQYF

d_gene: -
abundance: -
v_gene: TRBV25-1
j_gene: TRBJ2-1
CDR3nt: TGTGCCAGCAGGAATTCTAGAGGGGATTTGTTTGGTGAGCAGTTCTTC
CDR3aa: CASRNSRGDLFGEQFF

d_gene: -
abundance: -
v_gene: TRBV5-5
j_gene: TRBJ2-6
CDR3nt: TGTGCCAGCAGCTTTCTAACCTCGGGGGCCAACGTCCTGACTTTC
CDR3aa: CASSFLTSGANVLTF

d_gene: -
abundance: -
v_gene: TRBV11-1
j_gene: TRBJ2-3
CDR3nt: TGTGCCAGCAGTTTAGAACCCCCAGATACGCAGTATTTT
CDR3aa: CASSLEPPDTQYF

d_gene: TRBD1
abundance: once
v_gene: TRBV7-2
j_gene: TRBJ1-1
CDR3nt: TGTGCCAGCAGCTTAGATCGGGACAGGGGAGAAGCTTTCTTT
CDR3aa: CASSLDRDRGEAFF

d_gene: -
abundance: -
v_gene: TRBV12-3/TRBV12-4
j_gene: TRBJ1-5
CDR3nt: TGTGCCAGCTCCACAGGGAATCAGCCCCAGCATTTT
CDR3aa: CASSTGNQPQHF

d_gene: -
abundance: -
v_gene: TRBV19
j_gene: TRBJ1-2
CDR3nt: TGTGCCACAAGGGGGGGGAGTGGCTACACCTTC
CDR3aa: CATRGGSGYTF

d_gene: -
abundance: -
v_gene: TRBV5-1
j_gene: TRBJ2-2
CDR3nt: TGCGCCAGCAGCTTGACAACGGCGAACACCGGGGAGCTGTTTTTT
CDR3aa: CASSLTTANTGELFF

d_gene: TRBD1
abundance: -
v_gene: TRBV7-2
j_gene: TRBJ2-5
CDR3nt: TGTGCCAGCAGCCTAAAGACAGGGGGCGCCGAGACCCAGTACTTC
CDR3aa: CASSLKTGGAETQYF

d_gene: -
abundance: -
v_gene: TRBV6-5
j_gene: TRBJ1-4
CDR3nt: TGTGCCAGCAGTTACCGACTGGCAACTAATGAAAAACTGTTTTTT
CDR3aa: CASSYRLATNEKLFF

d_gene: TRBD1
abundance: -
v_gene: TRBV2
j_gene: TRBJ2-2
CDR3nt: TGTGCCAGCAGTAACAGGGGGAGGAACACCGGGGAGCTGTTTTTT
CDR3aa: CASSNRGRNTGELFF

d_gene: -
abundance: -
v_gene: TRBV7-2
j_gene: TRBJ2-3
CDR3nt: TGTGCCAGCAGCTCACAGGGTACGCAGTATTTT
CDR3aa: CASSSQGTQYF

d_gene: TRBD1
abundance: -
v_gene: TRBV3-1/TRBV3-2
j_gene: TRBJ1-4
CDR3nt: TGTGCCAGCAGCCCCCCCCGGGACAGGGATTATGAAAAACTGTTTTTT
CDR3aa: CASSPPRDRDYEKLFF